This T cell receptor beta chain was captured in a study of breast tumors, draining lymph nodes, adjacent tissues (dated by TCRdb to the mid-2010s). About the investigation overall: In breast cancer patients, the study compared the TCR beta repertoires of tumor, adjacent nontumor tissue and axillary lymph nodes. The study aimed to assess the relationships and possible T-cell exchange between tumor, surrounding tissue and draining lymph node repertoires in human breast cancer.

Findings and caveats that apply to the study as a whole: Tumor T-cell repertoires showed less diversity than lymph node repertoires and more diversity than nontumor tissue repertoires, and tumor T-cell repertoires showed preferential V and J gene usage. The conclusion that tumor T cells originate in lymph nodes was presented as consistent with a hypothesis rather than as directly demonstrated. The similarity between tumor and nontumor tissue repertoires was significantly greater in luminal-like breast cancer than in basal-like breast cancer. The data were judged consistent with most tumor T cells deriving from the lymph node and then expanding within tumor tissue.

For this clonotype: It has no known antigen specificity. Per-base quality was not reported, and no clone a single base away is much larger than it.

The run used an Illumina HiSeq 2000. TCR beta chain libraries were generated by multiplex PCR amplification. The amplified TCR beta chain products were analyzed by high-throughput sequencing. TCRdb reworked the public reads: Q25 trimming with fastp, MiXCR clone assembly, productive beta chains retained. Each CDR3 protein appears once, grouped with its most common genes and DNA. For this sample there are tens of thousands of distinct CDR3 sequences; around 40% appear just once. 8% to 11% of the sample is in the top ten clones. The TCR comes from a female donor with breast cancer. Some clones in this sample may be carry-over from other donors' samples. Material for sequencing was breast tumor tissue.

The CDR3 protein: CSAPIPLENTEAFF. The nucleotide sequence reads as follows: TGCAGTGCTCCGATCCCCCTAGAGAACACTGAAGCTTTCTTT. The chain is made from TRBV20-1 and TRBJ1-1; the D gene cannot be named for sure. V and J lose 5 bases and 1 base, and a span of 14 bases separates them. CDR1 DFQATT and CDR2 SNEGSKA are derived from the germline V gene (reference sequence). Measured from the cysteine to the phenylalanine, the CDR3 is 14 residues long. CDR3 DNA is the only sequence kept; it has 42 bases, read in frame from the first base.